Each of the 21 T cell receptor beta chains below was sequenced from the same sample in a study of OX40 agonist ivuxolimab in advanced cancers. Some clones are missing from TCRdb's copy, which holds only in-frame ones; the method was immunoSEQ multiplex PCR. The table lists about 53,000 clones, 82% of them singletons. This specimen was CD4+ or CD8+ T cells sorted from blood, taken in a trial of the OX40 agonist ivuxolimab. These receptors were obtained from an adult with an advanced solid tumor such as melanoma, head and neck, liver or kidney cancer.

This chain joins TRBV13 and TRBJ2-3; 8 bases match TRBD2. CDR1 and CDR2 from the germline V gene are PRHDT and FYEKMQ (reference sequence). The CDR3 runs to 15 residues. V lost 7 bases to trimming and J lost 2 bases; unmatched junction nucleotides: 8. The chain's CDR3 is CASTLGAGDTDTQYF. The CDR3 nucleotides are TGTGCCAGCACTTTAGGAGCGGGGGACACAGATACGCAGTATTTT.

This clone was observed a few times. The chain recombines TRBV30 with TRBJ1-5; 7 bases agree with TRBD1. V was pared by 2 bases and J by 5 bases, with 3 bases of the junction left unmatched. CDR1 and CDR2 (germline): GTSNPN, SVGIG (reference sequence). The CDR3 contains 13 residues. In DNA form, the CDR3 reads TGTGCCTGGAGTAGGGACAGCGATCAGCCCCAGCATTTT. It is translated as CAWSRDSDQPQHF. Filled out from reference TRBV30 and TRBJ1-5, the complete variable domain reads SQTIHQWPATLVQPVGSPLSLECTVEGTSNPNLYWYRQAAGRGLQLLFYSVGIGQISSEVPQNLSASRPQDRQFILSSKKLLLSDSGFYLCAWSRDSDQPQHFGDGTRLSIL.

The chain uses TRBV20-1 and TRBJ1-3; D not certain. From germline, CDR1 is DFQATT and CDR2 SNEGSKA (reference sequence). This CDR3 region has 11 residues. V dropped 3 bases and J dropped 2 bases, with 2 bases sitting between them. The CDR3 reads CSARAGNTIYF. CDR3 DNA: TGCAGTGCTAGGGCTGGAAACACCATATATTTT.

The V call is TRBV11-3, the J call TRBJ2-1; unclear D gene. CDR1 and CDR2 from the germline V gene are SGHNT and YENEEA. The germline V and J ends were trimmed by 1 base and 7 bases, with 14 bases remaining between them. This CDR3 is 15 amino acids long. The CDR3 is CASSLVFGKLNEQFF. CDR3 in DNA: TGTGCCAGCAGCTTAGTTTTCGGAAAATTGAATGAGCAGTTCTTC.

This clone has a handful of counts. The V and J genes are TRBV7-9 and TRBJ2-5, with 7 bases identical to TRBD2. CDR3 length equals 14 residues. The trim removed 1 base at V and 4 bases at J, leaving 3 bases unmatched. Germline V lookup: CDR1 SEHNR, CDR2 FQNEAQ (reference sequence). CDR3 bases: TGTGCCAGCAGCTTAGTATCTAGCGGAGAGACCCAGTACTTC. Protein product: CASSLVSSGETQYF.

The chain joins TRBV7-2 to TRBJ1-5; tentatively, D is TRBD1 (6 bases). V shed 2 bases and J shed 4 bases, with 12 bases lying between them. CDR3 length: 15 residues. From germline, CDR1 is SGHTA and CDR2 FQGNSA. The CDR3, as DNA: TGTGCCAGCAGCTTACGAACAGGGTGGAATCAGCCCCAGCATTTT. The encoded protein is CASSLRTGWNQPQHF.

This clone occurred a few times. CDR3 in amino acids: CASKSARGEETQYF. The CDR3 region has the DNA TGTGCCAGTAAGTCGGCAAGGGGTGAAGAGACCCAGTACTTC. The V call is TRBV2, the J call TRBJ2-5; possible D gene TRBD1, 5 bases. CDR1 is SNHLY and CDR2 is FYNNEI in the germline V gene. CDR3 length: 14 amino acids. Trimming removed 9 bases at V and 3 bases at J, with 17 bases between.

The chain links TRBV2 to TRBJ1-1; 10 nucleotides line up with TRBD1. V was clipped by 4 bases and J by 6 bases; unmatched bases: 5. The CDR3 is made up of 14 amino acids. Germline V gives CDR1 SNHLY, CDR2 FYNNEI. In DNA form, the CDR3 reads TGTGCCAGCAGTGGAGACAGGGGGCGTGCTGAAGCTTTCTTT. Amino acids: CASSGDRGRAEAFF.

This clone occurred a few times. The rearrangement joins TRBV6-1 to TRBJ1-4, with D unclear. This CDR3 has 12 residues. Trimming took 0 bases from V and 8 from J, leaving 4 bases between them. CDR1 is MNHNS and CDR2 is SASEGT in the germline V gene. The CDR3 bases are TGTGCCAGCAGTGAAGCCGAGGAAAAACTGTTTTTT. It yields the protein CASSEAEEKLFF.

V gene TRBV4-3 combines with J gene TRBJ1-4, with D tentatively TRBD1 (5 bases). This CDR3 is built from 14 residues. Per germline, CDR1 LGHNA and CDR2 YSLEER. Trimming pared 0 bases from V and 14 bases from J, leaving 16 bases between. CDR3 sequence reads: CASSQDWGGNNLFF. The DNA of the CDR3 is TGCGCCAGCAGCCAAGATTGGGGCGGGAATAATCTGTTTTTT.

This clone was seen a single time. The rearrangement uses TRBV6-4 and TRBJ2-3; 9 bases fit TRBD2. Germline V gene sequence: CDR1 MRHNA, CDR2 SNTAGT. The CDR3 is made up of 15 amino acids. V was pared by 6 bases and J by 2 bases, with 6 bases of the junction left unmatched. The CDR3 sequence is CASSVGTSHTDTQYF. The CDR3 DNA follows: TGTGCCAGCAGCGTAGGGACTAGCCACACAGATACGCAGTATTTT.

V and J are TRBV7-2 and TRBJ1-6, with D perhaps TRBD1 (6 bases). V was trimmed by 1 base and J by 4 bases, leaving 11 bases between them. CDR3 length equals 16 residues. The germline V gene encodes CDR1 SGHTA and CDR2 FQGNSA. The CDR3 DNA follows: TGTGCCAGCAGCTTAGTCGAGGGGGAGTATAATTCACCCCTCCACTTT. This codes for CASSLVEGEYNSPLHF.

This chain connects TRBV10-3 to TRBJ2-3; D could derive from TRBD1 or TRBD2 (5 bases each). V was pared by 8 bases and J by 5 bases, with 5 bases between. The CDR3 is 10 residues long. In germline, CDR1 is ENHRY, CDR2 SYGVKD. CDR3 loop: CAIGGDTQYF. The CDR3 nucleotides are TGTGCCATCGGGGGAGATACGCAGTATTTT.

The rearrangement uses TRBV6-5 and TRBJ2-5; TRBD2 matches at 7 bases. This CDR3 is 14 amino acids long. Per germline, CDR1 MNHEY and CDR2 SVGAGI. Losses at the gene ends were 3 bases for V and 4 bases for J; bases not matched to a gene: 5. The CDR3 DNA is TGTGCCAGCAGTTATCCGGGGGGTGGAGAGACCCAGTACTTC. Translated: CASSYPGGGETQYF.

J is TRBJ2-1 and V is TRBV30; TRBD2 matches 14 bases. The CDR3 is 15 residues long. Germline lookup yields CDR1 GTSNPN and CDR2 SVGIG (reference sequence). After removal of 5 bases from V and 4 bases from J, the junction contained 4 bases not matched to a gene. The CDR3 region is CAWAGLAGVYNEQFF. In DNA form, the CDR3 reads TGTGCCTGGGCGGGACTAGCGGGGGTGTACAATGAGCAGTTCTTC.

V usage is TRBV19 and J usage is TRBJ1-1; D perhaps matches TRBD1 (6 bases). CDR3 length equals 15 residues. Trimming took 5 bases from V and 0 from J, leaving 13 bases between them. The germline gives CDR1 LNHDA, CDR2 SQIVND (reference sequence). The CDR3 protein is CASSSPGQMNTEAFF. Written as DNA, the CDR3 is TGTGCCAGTAGTTCACCGGGACAAATGAACACTGAAGCTTTCTTT.

The chain employs TRBV7-6 and TRBJ1-3; D gene unclear. V was trimmed by 5 bases and J by 2 bases, leaving 10 bases between them. CDR3 size: 14 residues. Germline V CDR1 and CDR2: SGHVS, FNYEAQ. This CDR3 is CASSASGAGNTIYF. The CDR3 DNA reads TGTGCCAGCAGCGCTAGTGGGGCTGGAAACACCATATATTTT.

The V call is TRBV5-1, the J call TRBJ2-3; 7 bases align to TRBD2. This CDR3 comprises 14 residues. V lost 0 bases, J lost 8 bases, and 6 bases stayed unmatched. Germline lookup yields CDR1 SGHRS and CDR2 YFSETQ. The CDR3 coding sequence is TGCGCCAGCAGCTTGGCCCAGAGGGAGGGTACGCAGTATTTT. It codes for CASSLAQREGTQYF.

This chain joins TRBV5-1 and TRBJ2-6, with D possibly being TRBD1 (5 bases). The CDR3 loop spans 15 amino acids. Trimming removed 5 bases from V and 1 base from J, with 10 bases in between. Per germline, CDR1 SGHRS and CDR2 YFSETQ. The DNA for the CDR3 is TGCGCCAGCAGGTTCGCAGGGTCTGGGGCCAACGTCCTGACTTTC. Its translation is CASRFAGSGANVLTF.

The chain uses TRBV5-6 and TRBJ2-7; D gene unclear. Looked up from germline, CDR1 is SGHDT and CDR2 is YYEEEE. The V and J ends lost 4 bases and 4 bases respectively, with 18 bases between them. This CDR3 has 15 amino acids. The CDR3 here is CASSRLAEFSYEQYF. The CDR3 DNA reads TGTGCCAGCAGCCGTCTGGCGGAATTCTCGTACGAGCAGTACTTC.

This chain joins TRBV5-4 and TRBJ1-4; 8 nucleotides agree with TRBD1. The CDR3 runs 15 residues. Germline CDR1 reads SGHNT; CDR2 reads YYREEE (reference sequence). V trimming: 0 bases; J trimming: 3 bases; junction bases outside the gene matches: 1. The CDR3 sequence is CASSLGTGPNEKLFF. CDR3 sequence (DNA): TGTGCCAGCAGCTTGGGGACAGGGCCTAATGAAAAACTGTTTTTT.